The sequence of this T cell receptor (beta chain) was determined in a study of regulatory T cells in long-lasting Graves disease. Study results and limitations: Less diverse TCR repertoires were seen in persistent Graves' patients than in newly diagnosed ones.

With V trimmed by 0 bases and J by 1 base, 4 bases remained unmatched. The germline V gene encodes CDR1 SGDLS and CDR2 YYNGEE. This CDR3 spans 15 amino acids. Indicated time point: newly diagnosed GD, antithyroid drugs for less than 3 months. PBMC-extracted RNA yielded the TCR library. HTBI primers from iRepertoire and Arm-PCR of CDR3 regions yielded the TCR beta libraries. TCRdb re-analysed the multiplex PCR reads in MiXCR, keeping a single row per CDR3 protein. Among about 450,000 distinct CDR3 sequences listed, less than 15% were seen once. The table lists this clonotype with a few counts. Antigen specificity is unknown. The same data also went into a second study, on T cells in Graves' hyperthyroidism and ophthalmopathy. That study reports: No ophthalmopathy progression within 18 months constituted stable Graves' hyperthyroidism.

The receptor comes from a woman aged 50 to 65 with Graves disease. This rearrangement joins TRBV9 to TRBJ2-7, with 7 bases identical to TRBD1. The specimen comprised peripheral blood mononuclear cells (PBMCs), sampled at new diagnosis, from a patient treated with antithyroid drugs. For the CDR3, the DNA is TGTGCCAGCAGCGTAGGAGGACAGGCATCCTACGAGCAGTACTTC. It yields the protein CASSVGGQASYEQYF.